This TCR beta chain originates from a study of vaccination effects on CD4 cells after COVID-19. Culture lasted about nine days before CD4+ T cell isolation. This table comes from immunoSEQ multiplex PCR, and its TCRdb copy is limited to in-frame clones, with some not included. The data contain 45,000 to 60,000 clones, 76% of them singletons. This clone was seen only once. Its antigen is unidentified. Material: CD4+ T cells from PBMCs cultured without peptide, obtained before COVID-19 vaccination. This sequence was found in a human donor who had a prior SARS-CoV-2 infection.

CDR3 nucleotide sequence: TGTGCCAGCAGCCAAGAAGGGCACAGTAACTATGGCTACACCTTC. This sequence encodes CASSQEGHSNYGYTF. The V and J genes are TRBV4-2 and TRBJ1-2; D not resolved. CDR1 is LGHNA and CDR2 is YNFKEQ in the germline V gene. With 0 bases removed from V and 1 base from J, the gap between germline ends came to 9 bases. The CDR3 covers 15 residues.